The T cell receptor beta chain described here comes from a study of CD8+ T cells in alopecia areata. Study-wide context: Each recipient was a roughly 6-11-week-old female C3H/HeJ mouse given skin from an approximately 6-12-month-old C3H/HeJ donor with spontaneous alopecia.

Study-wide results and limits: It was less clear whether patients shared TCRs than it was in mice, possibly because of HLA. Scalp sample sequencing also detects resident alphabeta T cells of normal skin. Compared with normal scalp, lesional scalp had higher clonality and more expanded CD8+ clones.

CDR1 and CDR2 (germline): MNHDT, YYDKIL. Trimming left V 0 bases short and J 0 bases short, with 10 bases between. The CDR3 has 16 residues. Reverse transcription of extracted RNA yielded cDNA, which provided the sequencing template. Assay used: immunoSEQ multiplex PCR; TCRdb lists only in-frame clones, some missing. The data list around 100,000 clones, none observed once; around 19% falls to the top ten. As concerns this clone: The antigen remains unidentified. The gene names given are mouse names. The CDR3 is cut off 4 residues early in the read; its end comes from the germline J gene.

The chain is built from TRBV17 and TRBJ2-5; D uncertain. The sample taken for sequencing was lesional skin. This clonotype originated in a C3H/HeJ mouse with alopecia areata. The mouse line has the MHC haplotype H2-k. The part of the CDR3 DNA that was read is TGTGCTAGCAGTAGAGATCCGACAATTAACCAAGAC. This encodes CASSRDPTINQD. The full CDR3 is CASSRDPTINQDTQYF.